This entry describes one T cell receptor beta chain. This entry is derived from a study of blood T cell repertoires in COVID-19. The overall study: Material from acute and convalescent COVID-19 was sourced from the United States, Italy and Spain. The cDNA or gDNA used as material had been derived from T cells, B-cell-depleted T cells, or PBMCs.

Sequencing was performed with immunoSEQ multiplex PCR; in TCRdb, only in-frame clones are kept and a portion is missing. Seen here are around 180,000 clones, roughly 84% observed once, and the top ten hold 15% to 20%. The CDR3 consists of 15 residues. Germline trimming cut 7 bases from V and 3 bases from J; bases unmatched to any gene: 12. CDR1 is LNHDA and CDR2 is SQIVND in the germline V gene (reference sequence). Enrolled during active infection, Seattle patients were then followed longitudinally. Specimen: peripheral blood. J is TRBJ2-7 and V is TRBV19; 7 bases align to TRBD2. The sequence was obtained from a person aged 65 to 85 with COVID-19, enrolled during active disease. The CDR3 spells CASNFASGGNYEQYF. Written as DNA, the CDR3 is TGTGCCAGTAATTTCGCTAGCGGAGGGAACTACGAGCAGTACTTC.